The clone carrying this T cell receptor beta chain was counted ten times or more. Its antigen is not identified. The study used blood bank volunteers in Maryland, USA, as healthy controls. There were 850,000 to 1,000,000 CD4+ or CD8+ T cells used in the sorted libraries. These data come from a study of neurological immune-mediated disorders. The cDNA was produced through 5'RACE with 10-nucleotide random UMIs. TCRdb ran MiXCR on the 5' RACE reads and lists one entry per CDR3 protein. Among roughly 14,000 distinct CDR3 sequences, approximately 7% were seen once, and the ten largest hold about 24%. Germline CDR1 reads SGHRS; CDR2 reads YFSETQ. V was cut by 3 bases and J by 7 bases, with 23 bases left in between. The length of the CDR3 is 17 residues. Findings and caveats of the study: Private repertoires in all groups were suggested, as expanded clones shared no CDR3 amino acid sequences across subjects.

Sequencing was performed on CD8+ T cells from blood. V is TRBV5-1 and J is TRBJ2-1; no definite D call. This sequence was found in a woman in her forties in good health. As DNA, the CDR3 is TGCGCCAGCAGCTCATCATGGGGTGCGACCCCTCTTAATGAGCAGTTCTTC. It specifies CASSSSWGATPLNEQFF.